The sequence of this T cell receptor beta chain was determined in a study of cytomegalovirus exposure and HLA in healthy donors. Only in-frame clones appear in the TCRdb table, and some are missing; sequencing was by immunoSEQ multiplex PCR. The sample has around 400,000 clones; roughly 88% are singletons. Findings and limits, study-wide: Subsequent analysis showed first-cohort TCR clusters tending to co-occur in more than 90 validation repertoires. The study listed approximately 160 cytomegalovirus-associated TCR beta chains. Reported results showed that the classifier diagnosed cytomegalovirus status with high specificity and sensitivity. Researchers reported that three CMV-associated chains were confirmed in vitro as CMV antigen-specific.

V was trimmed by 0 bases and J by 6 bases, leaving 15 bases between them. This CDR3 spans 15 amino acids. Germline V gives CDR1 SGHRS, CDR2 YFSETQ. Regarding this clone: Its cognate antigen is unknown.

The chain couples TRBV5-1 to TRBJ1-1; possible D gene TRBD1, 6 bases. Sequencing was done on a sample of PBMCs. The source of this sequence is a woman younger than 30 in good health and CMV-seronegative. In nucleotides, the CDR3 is TGCGCCAGCAGCTTGGGGGGCAGGGGAGTGCCTGAAGCTTTCTTT. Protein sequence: CASSLGGRGVPEAFF.